This T cell receptor beta chain came from a study of T cell repertoires in cytomegalovirus infection. Whole-study context: Signatures in public TCR beta sequences pointed to both CMV infection and matching HLA type.

Comments on this clonotype: As yet, its antigen is unknown.

Study results and caveats: There were carriers of CMV plus the relevant HLA, and cumulative public TCR beta family frequency identified them. Dominating the ex vivo response were TCR beta clonotypes that were CMV-specific and HLA-C-restricted.

A single record per CDR3 protein comes from TCRdb applying MiXCR to the reads. The profile covers approximately 1,000,000 distinct CDR3 sequences, with 30% to 40% appearing a single time and over 13% taken by the ten largest. CDR1 and CDR2 (germline): SGHVT, SQSDAQ. V was shortened by 10 bases and J by 1 base, with 11 bases between the two germline ends. The length of the CDR3 is 14 residues. The V and J genes are TRBV7-4 and TRBJ2-6, with unresolved D. The receptor's source is a human donor in good health (CMV status not recorded). Some clones in this sample may be carry-over from other donors' samples. The material sequenced was cultured CD8+ T cells from PBMCs, taken from culture after CMV antigen stimulation. The CDR3 loop reads CATDGPSGANVLTF. The DNA for the CDR3 is TGTGCCACCGACGGTCCTTCTGGGGCCAACGTCCTGACTTTC.